This T cell receptor beta chain was captured by sequencing in a study of cytomegalovirus exposure and HLA in healthy donors. Study details: Genetic ancestry analysis placed approximately 78% of the roughly 400 donors that were genotyped in the Caucasian-associated cluster.

Both 60 Vbeta primers and 13 Jbeta primers went into the PCR. Original methodology: Approximately 72 million unique TCR beta chains, some 9.9 million of them shared, were counted by a later analysis. The data were produced by immunoSEQ multiplex PCR, yet TCRdb's version contains in-frame clones alone and is incomplete. D and trimming were read from the DNA, whereas the V and J calls and clone size are those reported in that table. There are fewer than 250,000 clones in the sample; about 81% occur only once, and around 2% lies in the top ten. Trimming shortened V by 5 bases and J by 5 bases, and 22 bases separated the two germline ends. The V gene's germline CDR1 is SGHNT and CDR2 YYREEE (reference sequence). This CDR3 is 16 amino acids long. Study conclusions and caveats: Later analysis identified a missense DCLRE1C variant that was linked to TCR beta V- and J-gene trimming.

On this clone: Its specificity is not known.

Donors showed nominal health when sampled, although they likely had unrecorded immune exposures. The clonotype comes from a man aged 18-30 years in good health and CMV-seronegative. The chain couples TRBV5-4 to TRBJ2-5; D perhaps matches TRBD1 (8 bases). Material: PBMCs. The CDR3 DNA reads as TGTGCCAGCAGTCCCGGACAGGGAGGGAAGCTGGAGACCCAGTACTTC. It translates to CASSPGQGGKLETQYF.